The clone carrying this TCR beta chain was seen a handful of times. The CDR3 covers 15 residues. Per the germline V gene, CDR1 is ENHRY and CDR2 is SYGVKD. The junction had 3 bases not matched to a gene; V was cut back by 0 bases and J by 7 bases. The data belong to a study of blood T cell repertoires in COVID-19. Study information: COVID-19 samples, acute and convalescent, were from the United States, Italy and Spain. From T cells, B-cell-depleted T cells, or PBMCs came the material, which was cDNA or gDNA.

In the original processing: Estimation of nucleated cell counts relied on the amplification of reference gene primers. Measured with immunoSEQ multiplex PCR; TCRdb has only the in-frame clones, and not every one. That table is the source of V, J and clone size, and D and trimming were worked out from the DNA. Of about 210,000 clones in the sample, 75% to 85% were seen once. The specimen sequenced was peripheral blood. The chain recombines TRBV10-3 with TRBJ2-4, with 10 bases lining up with TRBD1. This clonotype was sampled from a man between 50 and 59 years old with active or convalescent COVID-19. The CDR3 region has the DNA TGTGCCATCAGTGAGTCGTGGGGACAGGGGAACATTCAGTACTTC. Translation: CAISESWGQGNIQYF.